The sequence of this T cell receptor (beta chain) was determined in a study of T cell responses to AZD1222 COVID-19 vaccine. This clone showed up just a few times. Its specificity is unknown. TCRdb keeps only in-frame clones here, not all; method: immunoSEQ multiplex PCR. The table includes 110,000 or so clones, around 88% detected once. Germline assignment: CDR1 SGHDT and CDR2 YYEEEE. V dropped 4 bases and J dropped 5; count of bases not matched to a gene: 8. The CDR3 extends over 15 amino acids. General observations from the study: Clonal diversity may have been underestimated, and the donors were mostly white British, with more females than males.

V usage is TRBV5-6 and J usage is TRBJ2-5; 10 bases line up with TRBD2. This sequence originates from an adult who received the AZD1222 COVID-19 vaccine. The sample was peripheral blood, taken 28 days after the second AZD1222 dose. The DNA of the CDR3 is TGTGCCAGCAGCCGCAGCGGGGGGGCCTGGGAGACCCAGTACTTC. It translates to CASSRSGGAWETQYF.